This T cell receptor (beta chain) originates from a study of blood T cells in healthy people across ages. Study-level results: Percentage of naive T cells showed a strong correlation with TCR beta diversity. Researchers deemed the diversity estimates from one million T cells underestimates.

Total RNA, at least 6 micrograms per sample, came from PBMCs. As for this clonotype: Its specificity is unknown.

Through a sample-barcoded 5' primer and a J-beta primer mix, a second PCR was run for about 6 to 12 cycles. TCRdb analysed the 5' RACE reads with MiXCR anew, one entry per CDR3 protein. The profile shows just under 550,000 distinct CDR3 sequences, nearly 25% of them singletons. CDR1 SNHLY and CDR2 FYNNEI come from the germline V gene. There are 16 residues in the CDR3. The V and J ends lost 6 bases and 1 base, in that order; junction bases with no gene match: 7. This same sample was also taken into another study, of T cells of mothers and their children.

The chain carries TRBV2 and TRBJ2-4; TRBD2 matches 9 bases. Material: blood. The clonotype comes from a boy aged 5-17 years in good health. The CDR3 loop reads CASSGGGALAKNIQYF. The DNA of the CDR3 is TGTGCCAGCAGCGGCGGGGGGGCCTTGGCCAAAAACATTCAGTACTTC.